This TCR beta chain was sequenced during a study of shared clonotypes between healthy human individuals (TCRdb year 2020). Background on the whole study: The cohort comprised a couple of women and a few men aged 18 to 49 years. For each donor, three plates each were used for CD4 naive and CD4 memory, two plates were used for CD8 naive, and one plate was used for CD8 memory. Each donor's leukapheresis produced roughly between roughly 0.85 and 10 billion PBMCs. Different laboratories and diverse techniques were used to prepare libraries and sequence TCR repertoires, to increase sequencing depth and limit assay-specific biases. To estimate repertoire size and how much clonotype sharing occurs between individuals, the study deeply sequenced the blood TCR repertoires of several healthy adults.

Using the deep immunoSEQ assay, multiplex PCR amplified TCR CDR3 regions from genomic DNA. Extracted genomic DNA from each cell subset was distributed evenly across all wells of several immunoSEQ 96-well plates, and each plate was treated as a replicate. Each replicate PCR for sorted subsets received roughly 0.2 ug genomic DNA, equal to tens of thousands of T cell genomes. Purified libraries were quantified with a Qubit 3.0 fluorometer, sized on a Bioanalyzer 2100, and re-quantified with the KAPA Library Quantification kit. Each immunoSEQ 96-well plate was sequenced on its own single-read 150-cycle Illumina NextSeq 550 flow cell. On the study's bioinformatics: Because the immunoSEQ output held only junctional sequences and lacked quality scores, the filtering could not match the filtering applied to full-length reads. Sequences were annotated with PyIR, a Python wrapper for IgBLAST v1.9, and V/J genes and CDR3 were assigned using IMGT germline references. Reads with weak V/J assignments (E-value above 1e-6), missing CDR3, stop codons, out-of-frame junctions, or ambiguous translated residues were removed. A V3J clonotype was defined by an identical inferred V gene, J gene, and CDR3 amino acid sequence. To compute the percentage overlap between repertoires, the number of shared unique clonotypes was divided by the size of the smaller repertoire. Richness of each repertoire was evaluated using RTK rarefaction, the Chao1 estimator, and Recon v2.1 estimates of unobserved clonotypes. Generation probabilities for all TCRbeta clonotypes obtained by the gDNA method from a handful of donors were computed using OLGA. TCRdb's version of the immuneACCESS table is confined to in-frame rearrangements and falls short of the full clone set. An unresolved V gene accounts for under half of the shortfall where checked; the remainder is of unknown origin. For V, J and clone size, that table is used; D and trimming come from the DNA. Present in this sample are some 2.3 million clones, 80% to 95% of which were seen just once. The ten top clones hold 0.35% to 0.45% of the sample.

The donors were healthy, HIV-negative adults with no recently reported acute infections or vaccinations. All donors were Caucasian adults living in Nashville, Tennessee, USA. Magnetic negative selection was used to enrich CD4+ T cells, after which naive cells were positively selected on CD45RA and the negative fraction became the memory subset. After blood collection by leukapheresis, PBMCs were isolated using Ficoll-Histopaque density gradient centrifugation and then cryopreserved in the vapor phase of liquid nitrogen. Purity and quantity of every magnetically sorted T cell population were checked by analytical flow cytometry. Genomic DNA was isolated from every sorted fraction and measured by UV absorbance on a Nanodrop 2000c. Including cysteine and phenylalanine, the CDR3 has 13 amino acids. Only CDR3 DNA remains: 39 bases, in frame from the first base. Cut back by 5 bases and 3 bases, the V and J ends lie 10 bases apart. Per the germline V gene, MNHEY is the CDR1 and SVGAGI is the CDR2.

The investigation overall reported the following: Approximately 5% of naive CD4, 3.5% of naive CD8, approximately 2% of memory CD4, and 0.4% of memory CD8 clonotypes were shared across four donors. Estimated clonotype richness was generally larger for naive than for memory subsets. Based on pairwise subsampling, the degree of clonotype sharing among donors was expected to be affected by sequencing depth. The small number of donors limited the genetic and exposure-history diversity represented. Compared with non-shared clonotypes, the clonotypes found in all four sorted-subset donors had higher generation probabilities. Sampling was restricted to blood, and TCR repertoires in tissues likely differ from the TCR repertoires found in blood. Incomplete sequencing was indicated by rarefaction of sorted-subset datasets, despite the large sequencing depth.

Notes on this clone: There is no known antigen for this receptor. Base-call qualities are not available, and no considerably larger clone is one nucleotide away.

Material for sequencing was naive CD4+ T cells from PBMCs. Read against the paper, the sample's cell subset or site label means: CD45RA+ positively selected. The chain is made from TRBV6-5 and TRBJ1-2, with the D segment identity uncertain. The receptor comes from a man between 18 and 29 years old in good health. Some clones in this sample may be carry-over from other donors' samples. The CDR3: CASSVQRDYGYTF. The DNA reads as follows: TGTGCCAGCAGTGTACAGAGGGACTATGGCTACACCTTC.